The present TCR beta chain was sequenced within a study of blood T cell repertoires in COVID-19. Overall study: Researchers got acute and convalescent COVID-19 samples from the United States, Italy and Spain. PBMCs, B-cell-depleted T cells, or T cells were the source of the cDNA or gDNA that made up the material.

In the original workflow: The assay estimated nucleated cells by amplifying reference gene primers. Sequencing used immunoSEQ multiplex PCR; TCRdb keeps in-frame clones, though not all of them. The V and J calls and clone size are taken from that table; D and trimming were inferred from the DNA. The table includes 270,000 or so clones, roughly 85% detected once. The germline CDR1 and CDR2 sequences are SGHRS and YFSETQ. V lost 4 bases, J lost 3 bases, and 19 bases lay in between. The CDR3 runs 16 residues. The clonotype was recovered from a woman aged 45-60 years who had recovered from COVID-19. The genes are TRBV5-1 and TRBJ1-1; D possibly corresponds to TRBD1 (6 bases). Material for sequencing was peripheral blood. In DNA, the CDR3 is TGCGCCAGCAGCCTACCCACAGGGAGGGTTGACACTGAAGCTTTCTTT. The encoded protein is CASSLPTGRVDTEAFF.